The 32 T cell receptor beta chains in this list originate from one sample, sequenced in a study of cytomegalovirus exposure and HLA in healthy donors (dated by TCRdb to about 2017). Libraries came from the immunoSEQ multiplex PCR assay. For the multiplex PCR, a mixture combining 60 forward primers for TCR Vbeta segments and 13 reverse primers for TCR Jbeta segments was used. As stored in TCRdb, this immuneACCESS dataset retains in-frame rearrangements with V and J assigned. A fraction of the clones does not appear; measured against another copy, unresolved V genes explain less than half of the discrepancy, and the remainder lacks a known reason. The sample data list over 150,000 clones, and 70% to 80% of these were observed just once. The ten largest clones add up to approximately 2.9% of the sample. The specimen sequenced was PBMCs. The receptors originated from a male donor in good health and CMV-seronegative.

V and J are TRBV11-1 and TRBJ1-5, with 8 bases identical to TRBD1. V lost 5 bases, J lost 2 bases, and 2 bases stayed unmatched. In germline, CDR1 is SGHAT, CDR2 FQDESV (reference sequence). The CDR3 is 14 amino acids. CDR3 nucleotide sequence: TGTGCCAGCAGCCCAGGGGGCGGCAATCAGCCCCAGCATTTT. Amino acids: CASSPGGGNQPQHF.

The gene calls are TRBV28 and TRBJ2-1; D might be TRBD1 (5 bases). The CDR3 runs to 20 residues. CDR1 is MDHEN and CDR2 is SYDVKM in the germline V gene. Trimming took off 6 bases at V and 0 bases at J, with 27 bases between the two ends. Here the CDR3 reads CASSRNFGRVDPSSYNEQFF. The CDR3 DNA is TGTGCCAGCAGCCGTAACTTTGGCAGGGTCGACCCTAGCTCCTACAATGAGCAGTTCTTC.

The chain joins TRBV6-6 to TRBJ1-5; D possibly corresponds to TRBD1 (5 bases). Germline values: CDR1 MNHNY, CDR2 SVGAGI (reference sequence). The V and J ends lost 5 bases and 7 bases respectively, with 9 bases between them. The CDR3 covers 12 residues. The CDR3 reads CASSLQGQPQHF. CDR3 nucleotides: TGTGCCAGCAGTCTGCAGGGACAGCCCCAGCATTTT.

The chain uses TRBV28 and TRBJ2-5; D unclear. The J call may be in error: the DNA end matches TRBJ2-7 better. The CDR3 contains 16 residues. Germline CDR1 MDHEN, CDR2 SYDVKM. The CDR3 DNA reads as TGTGCCAGCAGTTTATGGGTCCTGGCGGTATCCTACGAGCAGTACTTC. It is translated as CASSLWVLAVSYEQYF.

This clone appeared a few times. The chain links TRBV9 to TRBJ2-2, with 13 bases lining up with TRBD2. With 5 bases clipped from V and 7 bases from J, the junction kept 8 bases outside the gene matches. The germline CDR1 and CDR2 sequences are SGDLS and YYNGEE. This CDR3 spans 16 amino acids. The CDR3 DNA reads TGTGCCAGCAGGCCCGGGACTAGCGGGGTAGTCGGGGAGCTGTTTTTT. It is translated as CASRPGTSGVVGELFF.

The J gene is TRBJ2-1, the V gene TRBV6-5, with 12 bases matching TRBD2. Germline V gene data show CDR1 as MNHEY and CDR2 as SVGAGI. The CDR3 extends over 15 amino acids. Trimming cost V 10 bases and J 3 bases; bases outside gene matches: 7. For the CDR3, the DNA is TGTGCCACCACTAGCGGGGGGTTGGGCTACAATGAGCAGTTCTTC. This encodes CATTSGGLGYNEQFF.

The gene calls are TRBV9 and TRBJ1-5, with D possibly being TRBD1 (5 bases). V lost 1 base to trimming and J lost 6 bases, with 14 bases between them. Germline-derived CDR1 and CDR2 are SGDLS and YYNGEE. This CDR3 has 15 residues. The CDR3 loop reads CASSVSDIQTQPQHF. CDR3 nucleotides: TGTGCCAGCAGCGTATCGGACATACAAACTCAGCCCCAGCATTTT. Combining the CDR3 with reference TRBV9 and TRBJ1-5 gives the whole variable domain DSGVTQTPKHLITATGQRVTLRCSPRSGDLSVYWYQQSLDQGLQFLIQYYNGEERAKGNILERFSAQQFPDLHSELNLSSLELGDSALYFCASSVSDIQTQPQHFGDGTRLSIL.

The rearrangement uses TRBV7-2 and TRBJ2-1; TRBD2 matches at 7 bases. Trimming took 5 bases from V and 9 from J; bases not matched to a gene: 16. Germline CDR1 reads SGHTA; CDR2 reads FQGNSA. CDR3 length: 16 amino acids. The CDR3, as DNA: TGTGCCAGCAGCCACGAAGTCGGCAGGGCTAGCGGTGAGCAGTTCTTC. The encoded protein is CASSHEVGRASGEQFF.

Here the CDR3 DNA reads TGTGCCAGCAGCGCTAGCGGGGGGGCCGGCAATGAGCAGTTCTTC. Amino acid sequence: CASSASGGAGNEQFF. The chain carries TRBV9 and TRBJ2-1; 12 bases fit TRBD2. With V trimmed by 3 bases and J by 6 bases, 4 bases remained unmatched. The CDR3 runs 15 residues. Germline loops: CDR1 SGDLS, CDR2 YYNGEE.

V usage is TRBV11-2 and J usage is TRBJ2-1; 9 bases line up with TRBD2. This CDR3 comprises 16 residues. From germline, CDR1 is SGHAT and CDR2 FQNNGV. The V segment lost 4 bases and the J segment 9 bases; nucleotides outside the gene matches: 13. The DNA for the CDR3 is TGTGCCAGCAGCTCCCCTTGGCGGGAGGGGTATTCTGAGCAGTTCTTC. Protein sequence: CASSSPWREGYSEQFF.

V is TRBV6-5 and J is TRBJ1-2, with D possibly TRBD1 on 5 matching bases. This CDR3 comprises 12 residues. The ends were cut back, 6 bases at V and 3 bases at J, with 8 bases in the middle. Per germline, CDR1 MNHEY and CDR2 SVGAGI. The CDR3 loop is CASRGRDYGYTF. CDR3 DNA sequence: TGTGCCAGCAGGGGCAGGGACTATGGCTACACCTTC.

The rearrangement links TRBV5-4 to TRBJ1-3; 9 nucleotides line up with TRBD1. Germline-derived CDR1 and CDR2 are SGHNT and YYREEE (reference sequence). The CDR3 is 17 residues long. J was trimmed by 0 bases and V by 0 bases; bases with no gene match: 4. CDR3: CASSLGRTGVSGNTIYF. CDR3 nucleotides: TGTGCCAGCAGCTTGGGTCGGACAGGGGTCTCTGGAAACACCATATATTTT. Filled out from reference TRBV5-4 and TRBJ1-3, the complete variable domain reads ETGVTQSPTHLIKTRGQQVTLRCSSQSGHNTVSWYQQALGQGPQFIFQYYREEENGRGNFPPRFSGLQFPNYSSELNVNALELDDSALYLCASSLGRTGVSGNTIYFGEGSWLTVV.

The rearrangement links TRBV6-5 to TRBJ1-1; possibly TRBD1 for D (5 bases). Trimming shortened V by 0 bases and J by 1 base, and 9 bases separated the two germline ends. CDR1 is MNHEY and CDR2 is SVGAGI in the germline V gene. The CDR3 contains 15 residues. CDR3 sequence (DNA): TGTGCCAGCAGTTACTCGGGGCGGCCGAACACTGAAGCTTTCTTT. Residues: CASSYSGRPNTEAFF.

The chain is built from TRBV6-5 and TRBJ1-1; 8 bases map to TRBD1. Trimming at V came to 7 bases and at J to 10 bases, leaving 11 bases not matched to a gene. This CDR3 spans 13 amino acids. CDR1 and CDR2 from the germline V gene are MNHEY and SVGAGI. The CDR3 loop is CASTGETGVGAFF. CDR3 DNA sequence: TGTGCCAGCACAGGCGAGACAGGGGTAGGAGCTTTCTTT.

V and J are TRBV28 and TRBJ2-5, with D perhaps TRBD1 (6 bases). The CDR3 totals 15 residues. CDR1 is MDHEN and CDR2 is SYDVKM in the germline V gene. Trimming stripped 4 bases from V and 5 bases from J, with 17 bases between. The DNA for the CDR3 is TGTGCCAGCAGTTCCTCGGGGACATCCAGGGAGACCCAGTACTTC. Translation: CASSSSGTSRETQYF.

The genes are TRBV30 and TRBJ1-1; 9 nucleotides agree with TRBD1. Germline CDR1 reads GTSNPN; CDR2 reads SVGIG (reference sequence). V was clipped by 3 bases and J by 6 bases; unmatched bases: 11. The CDR3 contains 15 residues. This CDR3 is CAWRIRDREVAEAFF. CDR3 DNA sequence: TGTGCCTGGAGAATCCGGGACAGGGAAGTTGCTGAAGCTTTCTTT.

This clone has only one observation. J is TRBJ1-4 and V is TRBV18, with D tentatively TRBD1 (5 bases). Germline CDR1 and CDR2: KGHSH and LQKENI. V lost 1 base and J 10 bases, leaving 16 bases between the germline ends. The CDR3 has 15 amino acids. As DNA, the CDR3 is TGTGCCAGCTCACCACAGAGCGACACCAGGGCAAAACTGTTTTTT. Amino acids: CASSPQSDTRAKLFF.

The chain links TRBV19 to TRBJ1-6, with unresolved D. Germline assignment: CDR1 LNHDA and CDR2 SQIVND (reference sequence). The CDR3 is made up of 16 amino acids. The V end was cut by 3 bases, the J end by 1 base, with 10 bases between. The CDR3 protein is CASSINRRSYNSPLHF. The DNA of the CDR3 is TGTGCCAGTAGTATCAACCGCAGGTCCTATAATTCACCCCTCCACTTT.

The chain joins TRBV6-5 to TRBJ1-2; possible D gene TRBD1, 5 bases. The CDR3 totals 14 residues. CDR1 is MNHEY and CDR2 is SVGAGI in the germline V gene. Trimming took off 0 bases at V and 8 bases at J, with 13 bases between the two ends. For the CDR3, the DNA is TGTGCCAGCAGTTACTCCGCGGGACTCATGGGCTACACCTTC. This encodes CASSYSAGLMGYTF.

With regard to this clone: Other DNA sequences of this sample code for an identical CDR3. The chain links TRBV27 to TRBJ1-5; D unclear. Germline values: CDR1 MNHEY, CDR2 SMNVEV (reference sequence). The V end lost 3 bases, the J end lost 4 bases, and 4 bases lay between the germline ends. This CDR3 is built from 12 residues. The chain's CDR3 is CASSFINQPQHF. As DNA, the CDR3 is TGTGCCAGCAGTTTCATTAATCAGCCCCAGCATTTT.

On this clone: The same CDR3 can be traced to other DNA sequences in this sample. The chain carries TRBV2 and TRBJ1-5; D uncertain. The germline V gene encodes CDR1 SNHLY and CDR2 FYNNEI. The CDR3 length is 15 residues. Trimming stripped 0 bases from V and 0 bases from J, with 6 bases between. CDR3 loop: CASSEAPSSNQPQHF. The CDR3 nucleotides read TGTGCCAGCAGTGAAGCCCCCAGTAGCAATCAGCCCCAGCATTTT.

The V and J genes are TRBV27 and TRBJ2-7, with 9 bases matching TRBD1. CDR1 is MNHEY, CDR2 SMNVEV, per germline (reference sequence). The CDR3 sequence is 15 residues long. V lost 5 bases to trimming and J lost 1 base; unmatched junction nucleotides: 6. This CDR3 reads CASSVQGAHSYEQYF. CDR3 in DNA: TGTGCCAGCAGTGTACAGGGGGCGCATTCCTACGAGCAGTACTTC.

There are a few counts of this clone. The chain joins TRBV18 to TRBJ2-7; TRBD1 is a possible D gene (5 bases). Trimming took 2 bases from V and 2 from J, leaving 10 bases between them. The CDR3 has 14 amino acids. The V gene's germline CDR1 is KGHSH and CDR2 LQKENI. The CDR3 here is CASSPDSSAYEQYF. As DNA, the CDR3 is TGTGCCAGCTCACCAGACAGTTCTGCCTACGAGCAGTACTTC.

The CDR3: CASSQDRGRYEQYF. CDR3 nucleotides: TGCGCCAGCAGCCAAGATCGGGGTCGCTACGAGCAGTACTTC. The chain joins TRBV4-3 to TRBJ2-7; tentative D call: TRBD2 (5 bases). This CDR3 comprises 14 residues. The germline CDR1 and CDR2 sequences are LGHNA and YSLEER. V shed 0 bases and J shed 3 bases, with 9 bases lying between them.

The V gene is TRBV11-2, the J gene TRBJ2-7, with D unresolved. Germline CDR1 SGHAT, CDR2 FQNNGV. V was trimmed by 1 base and J by 7 bases, leaving 8 bases between them. CDR3 length: 12 amino acids. CDR3 bases: TGTGCCAGCAGCTTAGTCCTGCTAGAGCAGTACTTC. Translated: CASSLVLLEQYF. The full variable domain, rest sourced from reference TRBV11-2 and TRBJ2-7, is EAGVAQSPRYKIIEKRQSVAFWCNPISGHATLYWYQQILGQGPKLLIQFQNNGVVDDSQLPKDRFSAERLKGVDSTLKIQPAKLEDSAVYLCASSLVLLEQYFGPGTRLTVT.

The CDR3 protein is CASSPPGQGAWSYGYTF. The CDR3 DNA reads as TGTGCCAGCAGCCCGCCCGGACAGGGGGCCTGGAGCTATGGCTACACCTTC. This chain connects TRBV4-2 to TRBJ1-2; 11 nucleotides match TRBD1. This CDR3 contains 17 residues. V lost 4 bases to trimming and J lost 4 bases; unmatched junction nucleotides: 11. Germline V gene sequence: CDR1 LGHNA, CDR2 YNFKEQ.

V is TRBV6-5 and J is TRBJ2-7, with 12 bases identical to TRBD2. Trimming removed 6 bases from V and 5 bases from J; junction bases left unmatched: 5. The CDR3 extends over 14 amino acids. Germline V gene sequence: CDR1 MNHEY, CDR2 SVGAGI. As DNA, the CDR3 is TGTGCCAGCAGCCAACTAGCGGGAGGTGACGAGCAGTACTTC. It translates to CASSQLAGGDEQYF.

This clone has a handful of counts. Other DNA sequences of this sample code for an identical CDR3. The chain joins TRBV27 to TRBJ2-3; D is unresolved. CDR1 and CDR2 from the germline V gene are MNHEY and SMNVEV (reference sequence). Trimming took off 2 bases at V and 1 base at J, with 4 bases between the two ends. CDR3 size: 13 residues. CDR3 residues: CASSLRGTDTQYF. The CDR3 DNA reads as TGTGCCAGCAGTTTACGGGGCACAGATACGCAGTATTTT.

CDR3 nucleotide sequence: TGTGCCAGCCGAGAGAGCTCCTACGAGCAGTACTTC. This gives the protein CASRESSYEQYF. The chain uses TRBV6-1 and TRBJ2-7; the D is unclear. The CDR3 is 12 amino acids. Trimming stripped 8 bases from V and 0 bases from J, with 8 bases between. Germline lookup yields CDR1 MNHNS and CDR2 SASEGT.

The J gene is TRBJ2-1, the V gene TRBV28; possibly TRBD2 for D (6 bases). CDR3 size: 16 residues. Germline V gene data show CDR1 as MDHEN and CDR2 as SYDVKM. Trimming removed 0 bases at V and 5 bases at J, with 14 bases between. In nucleotides, the CDR3 is TGTGCCAGCAGTTTATGGGGCGGGACCCTAGACAATGAGCAGTTCTTC. Its translation: CASSLWGGTLDNEQFF. Together with reference TRBV28 and TRBJ2-1, the CDR3 gives the full variable domain: DVKVTQSSRYLVKRTGEKVFLECVQDMDHENMFWYRQDPGLGLRLIYFSYDVKMKEKGDIPEGYSVSREKKERFSLILESASTNQTSMYLCASSLWGGTLDNEQFFGPGTRLTVL.

This clone was detected a few times. Within the sample, other DNA sequences also encode this same CDR3. The chain links TRBV6-5 to TRBJ1-1; 7 bases map to TRBD1. This CDR3 has 15 amino acids. In germline, CDR1 is MNHEY, CDR2 SVGAGI. The V and J ends lost 0 bases and 1 base, in that order; junction bases with no gene match: 2. CDR3 DNA sequence: TGTGCCAGCAGTTACTCGACAGGGCCGAACACTGAAGCTTTCTTT. Residues: CASSYSTGPNTEAFF.

This CDR3 reads CASSLMTGAVQPQHF. CDR3 nucleotide sequence: TGTGCCAGCAGTTTAATGACAGGGGCCGTACAGCCCCAGCATTTT. This sequence joins TRBV28 and TRBJ1-5, with TRBD1 matching 8 bases. The CDR3 sequence is 15 residues long. The germline gives CDR1 MDHEN, CDR2 SYDVKM. Trimming took 2 bases from V and 7 from J; bases not matched to a gene: 7.